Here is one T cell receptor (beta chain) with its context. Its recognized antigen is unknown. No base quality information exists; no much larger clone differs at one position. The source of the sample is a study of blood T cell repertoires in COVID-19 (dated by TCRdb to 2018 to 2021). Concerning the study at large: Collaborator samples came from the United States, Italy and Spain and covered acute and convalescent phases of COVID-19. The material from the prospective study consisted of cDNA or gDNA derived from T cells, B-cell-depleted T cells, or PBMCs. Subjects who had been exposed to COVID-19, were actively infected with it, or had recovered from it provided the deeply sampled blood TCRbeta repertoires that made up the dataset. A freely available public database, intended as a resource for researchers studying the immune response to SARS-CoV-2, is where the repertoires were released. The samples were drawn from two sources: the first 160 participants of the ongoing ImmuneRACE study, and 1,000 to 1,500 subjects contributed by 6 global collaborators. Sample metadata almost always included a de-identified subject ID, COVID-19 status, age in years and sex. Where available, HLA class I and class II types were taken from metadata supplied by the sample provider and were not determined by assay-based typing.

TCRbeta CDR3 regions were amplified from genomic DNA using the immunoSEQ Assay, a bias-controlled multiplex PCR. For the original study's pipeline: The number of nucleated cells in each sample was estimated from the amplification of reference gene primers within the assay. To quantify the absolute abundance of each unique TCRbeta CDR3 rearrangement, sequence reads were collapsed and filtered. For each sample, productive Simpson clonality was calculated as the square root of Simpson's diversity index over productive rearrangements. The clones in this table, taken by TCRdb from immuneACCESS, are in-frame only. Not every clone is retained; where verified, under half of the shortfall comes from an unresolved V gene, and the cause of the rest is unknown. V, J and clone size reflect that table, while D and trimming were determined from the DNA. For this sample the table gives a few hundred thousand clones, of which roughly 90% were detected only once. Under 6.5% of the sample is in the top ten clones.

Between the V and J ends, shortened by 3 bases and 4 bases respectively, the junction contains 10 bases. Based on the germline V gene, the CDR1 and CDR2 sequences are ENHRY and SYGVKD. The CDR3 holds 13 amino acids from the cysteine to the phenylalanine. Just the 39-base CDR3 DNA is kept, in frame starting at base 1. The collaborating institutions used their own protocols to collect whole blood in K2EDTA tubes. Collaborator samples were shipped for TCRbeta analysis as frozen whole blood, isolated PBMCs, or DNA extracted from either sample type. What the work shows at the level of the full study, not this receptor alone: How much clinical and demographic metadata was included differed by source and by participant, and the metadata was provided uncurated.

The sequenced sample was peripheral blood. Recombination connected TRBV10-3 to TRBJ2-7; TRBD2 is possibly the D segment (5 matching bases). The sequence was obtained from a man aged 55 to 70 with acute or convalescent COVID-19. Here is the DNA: TGTGCCATCAGTGATCGACGGGGTTACGAGCAGTACTTC. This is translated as CAISDRRGYEQYF.